This T cell receptor beta chain is from a study of shared clonotypes between healthy human individuals (dated by TCRdb to about 2020). For the study in its entirety: A few men and a couple of women, aged 18 to 49 years, made up the cohort. For each donor, three plates each were used for CD4 naive and CD4 memory, two plates were used for CD8 naive, and one plate was used for CD8 memory. To estimate repertoire size and how much clonotype sharing occurs between individuals, the study deeply sequenced the blood TCR repertoires of five healthy adults. Libraries were prepared and TCR repertoires were sequenced by different laboratories using diverse techniques, in order to increase sequencing depth and limit assay-specific biases. Per donor, leukapheresis produced somewhere between about 0.9 and 9.5 billion PBMCs.

TCR CDR3 regions were amplified from genomic DNA by multiplex PCR using the deep immunoSEQ assay. Extracted genomic DNA from each cell subset was distributed evenly across all wells of several immunoSEQ 96-well plates, and each plate was treated as a replicate. For sorted subsets, around 200 ng genomic DNA, equal to 25,000 to 35,000 T cell genomes, was loaded into each replicate PCR. Purified libraries were quantified with a Qubit 3.0 fluorometer, sized on a Bioanalyzer 2100, and re-quantified with the KAPA Library Quantification kit. Every immunoSEQ 96-well plate was sequenced on a dedicated single-read 150-cycle Illumina NextSeq 550 flow cell. In the paper's pipeline: The immunoSEQ output contained only junctional sequences without quality scores, so filtering could not match that applied to full-length reads. To assign V/J genes and CDR3, sequences were annotated using PyIR, a Python wrapper for IgBLAST v1.9, with IMGT germline references. Reads were filtered out if the reads had weak V/J assignments (E-value above 1e-6), no CDR3, stop codons, out-of-frame junctions, or ambiguous translated residues. V3J clonotypes were defined as sequences sharing the same inferred V gene, J gene, and CDR3 amino acid sequence. The percentage overlap between two repertoires was calculated by dividing the number of shared unique clonotypes by the size of the smaller repertoire. Three approaches were used to assess repertoire richness: RTK rarefaction, the Chao1 estimator, and Recon v2.1 estimates of unobserved clonotypes. For all TCRbeta clonotypes obtained by the gDNA method from four donors, generation probabilities were computed with OLGA. The source is immuneACCESS, and TCRdb retained only in-frame sequences with V and J called. Part of the clones is not carried over; for the studies checked, unresolved V genes explain less than half of this, and the remainder is unexplained. V, J and clone size are taken as reported in that table, and D and trimming were inferred from the DNA itself. This sample is represented by 2 million or so clones; approximately 95% of them were singletons. 0.9% to 1.4% of the sample lies in the top ten.

V lost 5 bases and J lost 7 bases; the stretch between them is 17 bases long. The CDR3 spans 15 residues, from the cysteine through the phenylalanine. The kept DNA is CDR3 alone, 45 bases in frame from the first base. CDR1 and CDR2 (SEHNR, FQNEAQ) derive from the germline V gene (reference sequence). Here is what the overall study found, with its caveats: Across a few donors, approximately 4.6% of naive CD4, roughly 3.5% of naive CD8, around 2.5% of memory CD4, and approximately 0.4% of memory CD8 clonotypes were shared. Sampling was limited to blood, and TCR repertoires in tissue likely differ from TCR repertoires in blood. Based on pairwise subsampling, the degree of clonotype sharing among donors was expected to be affected by sequencing depth. Naive subsets generally had larger estimated clonotype richness than memory subsets did. Clonotypes shared by all four sorted-subset donors showed higher generation probabilities than non-shared clonotypes. Rarefaction of sorted-subset datasets indicated incomplete sequencing despite the large sequencing depth. The small number of donors limited the genetic and exposure-history diversity represented.

Turning to this clone: Which antigen it targets is not known. No base qualities exist here, and no much larger clone lies one base off it.

CD8 naive samples consisted of CD45RO-negative cells that were positively selected for CCR7, yielding a CD45RA+CCR7+ population without TemRA cells. The donors were healthy, HIV-negative adults who had no recently reported acute infections or vaccinations. Every donor was a Caucasian adult residing in Nashville, Tennessee, USA. After blood collection by leukapheresis, PBMCs were isolated using Ficoll-Histopaque density gradient centrifugation and then cryopreserved in the vapor phase of liquid nitrogen. Analytical flow cytometry was used to check the purity and quantity of each magnetically sorted T cell population. Genomic DNA was isolated from each sorted fraction and quantified by UV absorbance on a Nanodrop 2000c.

The sequence was collected from a man aged 18 to 35 in good health. The sequence is built from TRBV7-9 and TRBJ1-4; the D gene is perhaps TRBD1, on 5 matching bases. The sequenced material came from naive CD8+ T cells sorted from blood. This specimen's cell subset or site label, per the study, means: CD45RA+CCR7+. The CDR3: CASSADSTRPEKLFF. The DNA sequence follows: TGTGCCAGCAGCGCAGACAGTACGAGGCCTGAAAAACTGTTTTTT.